Shown below are 28 T cell receptor beta chains from a single sample sequenced in a study of Graves' ophthalmopathy and Graves' hyperthyroidism. Amplification from RNA transcripts yielded the TCR beta CDR3 regions. First-round RT-PCR employed HTBI primers, with a second-round multiplex PCR after it. A single record per CDR3 protein comes from TCRdb applying MiXCR to the multiplex PCR reads. The sample records 400,000 to 450,000 distinct CDR3 sequences, about 21% being singletons. The sequenced sample consisted of peripheral blood. The origin of the receptors is a woman under 30 with stable Graves' hyperthyroidism.

This clonotype has ten or more counts. The chain is built from TRBV3-1 and TRBJ1-2, with D possibly TRBD1 on 6 matching bases. CDR1 LGHDT and CDR2 YNNKEL come from the germline V gene (reference sequence). V was cut by 0 bases and J by 8 bases, with 10 bases left in between. The CDR3 contains 13 residues. The chain's CDR3 is CASSQDGGGGYTF. In nucleotides, the CDR3 is TGTGCCAGCAGCCAAGACGGGGGCGGCGGCTACACCTTC.

This clonotype was detected many times. The chain is built from TRBV20-1 and TRBJ1-1; D not resolved. The CDR3 has 11 amino acids. Germline CDR1 DFQATT, CDR2 SNEGSKA (reference sequence). V was pared by 3 bases and J by 8 bases, with 10 bases between. The CDR3 here is CSASWVTEAFF. Here the CDR3 DNA reads TGCAGTGCTAGTTGGGTTACGGAAGCTTTCTTT.

This clonotype occurred many times. V is TRBV11-2 and J is TRBJ2-5; either TRBD1 or TRBD2 may supply D (7 bases each). The CDR3 is made up of 15 amino acids. V dropped 4 bases and J dropped 0 bases, with 12 bases sitting between them. Germline V gives CDR1 SGHAT, CDR2 FQNNGV. CDR3 nucleotide sequence: TGTGCCAGCAGCTCACAGGGGACTAACCAAGAGACCCAGTACTTC. Translated, it gives CASSSQGTNQETQYF. Combining the CDR3 with reference TRBV11-2 and TRBJ2-5 gives the whole variable domain EAGVAQSPRYKIIEKRQSVAFWCNPISGHATLYWYQQILGQGPKLLIQFQNNGVVDDSQLPKDRFSAERLKGVDSTLKIQPAKLEDSAVYLCASSSQGTNQETQYFGPGTRLLVL.

The chain joins TRBV2 to TRBJ1-3; D is unclear. V lost 9 bases and J 4 bases, leaving 10 bases between the germline ends. The CDR3 loop spans 12 amino acids. Germline assignment: CDR1 SNHLY and CDR2 FYNNEI. The CDR3 bases are TGTGCCAGGGGCCCGGCGGGAAACACCATATATTTT. This sequence encodes CARGPAGNTIYF.

This clonotype was detected ten times or more. The CDR3 coding sequence is TGTGCCAGCAGTCCGACTAGCGCCGGACCCTACGAGCAGTACTTC. This sequence encodes CASSPTSAGPYEQYF. The rearrangement links TRBV12-3 or TRBV12-4 to TRBJ2-7; 8 bases agree with TRBD2. V gave up 5 bases and J gave up 2 bases; unmatched junction bases: 8. The CDR3 extends over 15 amino acids.

There are a few counts of this clonotype. The chain joins TRBV14 to TRBJ2-3, with TRBD2 as a possible D gene (6 bases). V gave up 4 bases and J gave up 0 bases, with 14 bases separating them. Germline V gene lookup returns CDR1 SGHDN and CDR2 FVKESK. The CDR3 is made up of 16 amino acids. CDR3 bases: TGTGCCAGCAGCCCATGGAGGGCCCTAAGCACAGATACGCAGTATTTT. Its protein is CASSPWRALSTDTQYF.

The CDR3 is CASSEAPGQFYGYTF. The DNA for the CDR3 is TGTGCCAGCAGTGAAGCGCCGGGACAGTTCTATGGCTACACCTTC. This chain links TRBV6-1 with TRBJ1-2, with 7 bases fitting TRBD1. From germline, CDR1 is MNHNS and CDR2 SASEGT. V lost 0 bases, J lost 4 bases, and 5 bases stayed unmatched. The CDR3 has 15 amino acids.

CDR3 loop: CASREGPYMNTEAFF. As DNA, the CDR3 is TGTGCCAGCAGAGAGGGACCATACATGAACACTGAAGCTTTCTTT. The J gene is TRBJ1-1, the V gene TRBV6-1; possible D gene TRBD1, 5 bases. V was trimmed by 6 bases and J by 0 bases, leaving 14 bases between them. The germline V gene encodes CDR1 MNHNS and CDR2 SASEGT. CDR3 size: 15 residues.

This clonotype was seen repeatedly, ten times or more. The chain uses TRBV27 and TRBJ1-1; 9 positions agree with TRBD1. The CDR3 length is 14 residues. CDR1 is MNHEY, CDR2 SMNVEV, per germline (reference sequence). After removal of 5 bases from V and 5 bases from J, the junction contained 6 bases not matched to a gene. The CDR3 spells CASSIDRGMTEAFF. In nucleotides, the CDR3 is TGTGCCAGCAGTATCGACAGGGGGATGACTGAAGCTTTCTTT.

V and J are TRBV11-2 and TRBJ1-1; unclear D gene. The CDR3 extends over 14 amino acids. The V gene lost 3 bases and the J gene lost 4 bases, with 12 bases spanning the gap. Germline lookup yields CDR1 SGHAT and CDR2 FQNNGV. The CDR3 loop reads CASSFRGKATEAFF. The CDR3 nucleotides read TGTGCCAGCAGCTTTCGGGGTAAGGCCACTGAAGCTTTCTTT. The full variable domain, its missing parts supplied by reference TRBV11-2 and TRBJ1-1, is EAGVAQSPRYKIIEKRQSVAFWCNPISGHATLYWYQQILGQGPKLLIQFQNNGVVDDSQLPKDRFSAERLKGVDSTLKIQPAKLEDSAVYLCASSFRGKATEAFFGQGTRLTVV.

The V call is TRBV6-1, the J call TRBJ1-6; D is possibly TRBD1 (5 bases). The germline V gene encodes CDR1 MNHNS and CDR2 SASEGT. The length of the CDR3 is 14 residues. V was shortened by 8 bases and J by 8 bases, with 16 bases between the two germline ends. The CDR3 sequence: CASPPPGLDSPLHF. The DNA of the CDR3 is TGTGCCAGCCCCCCTCCAGGGCTTGATTCACCCCTCCACTTT.

The genes are TRBV6-1 and TRBJ1-5; a possible D gene is TRBD1 (6 bases). V was cut by 7 bases and J by 6 bases, with 16 bases left in between. The germline gives CDR1 MNHNS, CDR2 SASEGT. The CDR3 is made up of 14 amino acids. The CDR3 loop is CASILGGGSQPQHF. DNA for the CDR3: TGTGCCAGCATTCTAGGGGGGGGAAGTCAGCCCCAGCATTTT.

With respect to this clonotype: This likely comes from a read error, as the CDR3 has no conserved phenylalanine or tryptophan at its end. It is unclear where the CDR3 begins or ends on the DNA, so no DNA is shown, and the CDR3 is as TCRdb lists it. This sequence joins TRBV7-2 and TRBJ2-7; the table calls TRBD2, which could not be checked here. The CDR3 comprises 9 residues, both ends counted. Germline V gene data show CDR1 as SGHTA and CDR2 as FQGNSA. This chain's CDR3 is CASSKKIAG.

V is TRBV6-2 or TRBV6-3 and J is TRBJ1-5; 10 bases align to TRBD1. The CDR3 is made up of 20 amino acids. Unmatched junction bases numbered 15, after V lost 2 bases and J lost 2 bases. Germline V gives CDR1 MNHEY, CDR2 SVGEGT. Written as DNA, the CDR3 is TGTGCCAGCAGTTACCTGGGACAGGGGCACCCATCGAGAGGCAATCAGCCCCAGCATTTT. Amino acids: CASSYLGQGHPSRGNQPQHF.

At least ten counts were recorded for this clonotype. The rearrangement joins TRBV2 to TRBJ2-7; TRBD2 aligns across 8 bases. The CDR3 has 13 residues. Germline CDR1 is SNHLY and CDR2 is FYNNEI. V lost 7 bases and J lost 2; bases outside the gene matches: 4. CDR3 residues: CASMERETYEQYF. CDR3 DNA sequence: TGTGCCAGCATGGAGCGGGAGACCTACGAGCAGTACTTC.

This clonotype was seen many times. The chain combines TRBV6-5 with TRBJ2-7; the match to TRBD2 covers 8 bases. The V segment lost 11 bases and the J segment 7 bases; nucleotides outside the gene matches: 10. The CDR3 extends over 12 amino acids. Germline CDR1 MNHEY, CDR2 SVGAGI. This chain's CDR3 is CASGLTSGEQYF. In DNA form, the CDR3 reads TGTGCCTCTGGCCTCACTAGCGGTGAGCAGTACTTC.

This clonotype occurred many times. The chain joins TRBV11-2 to TRBJ2-7; perhaps TRBD2 as D (5 bases). Trimming took 6 bases from V and 0 from J, leaving 15 bases between them. The V gene's germline CDR1 is SGHAT and CDR2 FQNNGV. The CDR3 has 15 residues. The CDR3 nucleotides read TGTGCCAGCAGTCTAAGGTCTAGCAGCTCCTACGAGCAGTACTTC. This translates into CASSLRSSSSYEQYF. Using reference TRBV11-2 and TRBJ2-7 for the parts outside the CDR3, the full variable domain is EAGVAQSPRYKIIEKRQSVAFWCNPISGHATLYWYQQILGQGPKLLIQFQNNGVVDDSQLPKDRFSAERLKGVDSTLKIQPAKLEDSAVYLCASSLRSSSSYEQYFGPGTRLTVT.

The table lists this clonotype with a few counts. This chain links TRBV10-2 with TRBJ2-7; D unclear. Germline V gene data show CDR1 as WSHSY and CDR2 as SAAADI. Trimming removed 4 bases at V and 4 bases at J, with 14 bases between. This CDR3 is built from 14 residues. The CDR3 DNA reads as TGCGCCAGCAGTGTATCCAAATGGGGATACGAGCAGTACTTC. As protein: CASSVSKWGYEQYF.

V gene TRBV5-1 combines with J gene TRBJ2-7; 8 positions match TRBD1. CDR1 SGHRS and CDR2 YFSETQ come from the germline V gene. The CDR3 is 15 residues long. The trim removed 4 bases at V and 2 bases at J, leaving 8 bases unmatched. CDR3 residues: CASSRAGTGPYEQYF. DNA for the CDR3: TGCGCCAGCAGCCGGGCCGGGACAGGTCCCTACGAGCAGTACTTC.

This clonotype occurred once. One end of the junction does not line up with germline, which may come from a read error. The gene calls are TRBV20-1 and TRBJ1-6, with D unclear. Germline CDR1 is DFQATT and CDR2 is SNEGSKA (reference sequence). The CDR3 contains 17 residues. The CDR3 nucleotides are TGCAGTGCTCCCATGACATACCAGAGCTCCTATAACTCACCCCTCCACTTT. Its translation is CSAPMTYQSSYNSPLHF.

The gene calls are TRBV6-1 and TRBJ2-5; D is unclear. V was shortened by 3 bases and J by 0 bases, with 14 bases between the two germline ends. This CDR3 is built from 16 residues. Germline values: CDR1 MNHNS, CDR2 SASEGT. CDR3 amino acids: CASSDSVASYQETQYF. Written as DNA, the CDR3 is TGTGCCAGCAGTGATTCGGTCGCCTCGTACCAAGAGACCCAGTACTTC.

In its sample, this clonotype was seen many times. J is TRBJ2-2 and V is TRBV20-1; D ambiguous. Trimming cost V 4 bases and J 1 base, with 7 bases left between them. Germline V gene data show CDR1 as DFQATT and CDR2 as SNEGSKA (reference sequence). This CDR3 region has 13 residues. For the CDR3, the DNA is TGCAGTGCTACTCCGTGGAACACCGGGGAGCTGTTTTTT. Encoded protein: CSATPWNTGELFF.

Many counts were recorded for this clonotype. This chain joins TRBV10-3 and TRBJ2-7; TRBD1 matches at 8 bases. The V segment lost 10 bases and the J segment 0 bases; nucleotides outside the gene matches: 2. The CDR3 runs to 12 residues. The germline CDR1 and CDR2 sequences are ENHRY and SYGVKD. Written as DNA, the CDR3 is TGTGCCAACGGACAGGGCTCCTACGAGCAGTACTTC. This translates into CANGQGSYEQYF.

There are many counts of this clonotype. The gene calls are TRBV7-6 and TRBJ1-6; D uncertain. This CDR3 region has 16 residues. Germline lookup yields CDR1 SGHVS and CDR2 FNYEAQ. The V gene lost 5 bases and the J gene lost 6 bases, with 17 bases spanning the gap. CDR3 amino acids: CASSLGGGNFNSPLHF. The CDR3 nucleotides are TGTGCCAGCAGCCTCGGAGGAGGGAATTTTAATTCACCCCTCCACTTT.

A word on this clonotype: This may come from a read error, since a much larger clone is one base off. J is TRBJ2-5 and V is TRBV24-1, with TRBD2 as a possible D gene (6 bases). This CDR3 contains 13 residues. CDR1 and CDR2 (germline): KGHDR, SFDVKD. CDR3 DNA: TGTGCCGCCAGTGGAAGACTAGAAGAGACCGAGTACTTC. This codes for CAASGRLEETEYF.

This clonotype was counted ten times or more. The CDR3: CASSRVSSSPLHF. The DNA for the CDR3 is TGTGCCAGCAGTCGGGTTTCGAGTTCACCCCTCCACTTT. This chain joins TRBV27 and TRBJ1-6; D remains unclear. Germline CDR1 and CDR2: MNHEY and SMNVEV (reference sequence). V was cut by 5 bases and J by 9 bases, with 11 bases left in between. This CDR3 has 13 residues.

This clonotype occurred many times. V usage is TRBV4-2 and J usage is TRBJ1-1, with no clear D. The CDR3 contains 15 residues. Germline CDR1 LGHNA, CDR2 YNFKEQ. The V end was cut by 1 base, the J end by 4 bases, with 13 bases between. The CDR3 region is CASSQVEDPRTEAFF. In DNA form, the CDR3 reads TGTGCCAGCAGCCAAGTAGAGGATCCTCGCACTGAAGCTTTCTTT.

The chain couples TRBV5-1 to TRBJ1-2; TRBD1 agrees at 7 bases. Germline V CDR1 and CDR2: SGHRS, YFSETQ. This CDR3 comprises 15 residues. Trimming took 7 bases from V and 4 from J; bases not matched to a gene: 13. The CDR3 reads CASRTDREAGYGYTF. The CDR3 coding sequence is TGCGCCAGCCGTACCGACAGGGAAGCAGGCTATGGCTACACCTTC.